The T cell receptor (beta chain) described here comes from a study of T cells in women clearing cervical HPV infection. For the study at large: HLA type could not be excluded as a confounder.

V was shortened by 4 bases and J by 6 bases, with 9 bases between the two germline ends. Germline assignment: CDR1 MNHNS and CDR2 SASEGT. This CDR3 is built from 12 residues. TCR beta CDR3 amplified by multiplex PCR from roughly 1,300 ng genomic DNA. The data were produced by immunoSEQ multiplex PCR, yet TCRdb's version contains in-frame clones alone and is incomplete. Its clone listing holds 30,000 to 35,000 clones. Study-wide results and limits: Cases and controls were distinguished at AUC 0.65 to 0.85 by richness and V genes.

As to this clone: Its antigen is unknown. The CDR3 is cut off 3 residues early in the read; its end comes from the germline J gene.

The specimen sequenced was blood buffy coat. This TCR was recovered from a woman aged 18 to 69 with a cervical HPV16 infection that either progressed to CIN3+ or cleared (not recorded which). This sequence joins TRBV6-1 and TRBJ1-1, with TRBD1 as a possible D gene (5 bases). The CDR3 reads CASSVGGAEAFF. Incomplete CDR3 DNA: TGTGCCAGCAGTGTGGGGGGGGCTGAA.